One sample yielded the 27 T cell receptor beta chains listed below, sequenced in a study of OX40 agonist ivuxolimab in advanced cancers. The library was produced with the immunoSEQ multiplex PCR assay. What TCRdb holds here is the immuneACCESS table cut down to in-frame rearrangements. Part of the clones is not present; checked against another copy, under half of the missing clones reflect an unresolved V gene, and the others are unexplained. The table for this sample lists tens of thousands of clones; 85% to 90% of them were counted only once. The top ten clonotypes cover under 1% of the sample. The starting material was CD4+ or CD8+ T cells sorted from blood, obtained in a trial of the OX40 agonist ivuxolimab. These receptors originate from an adult with an advanced solid tumor such as melanoma, head and neck, liver or kidney cancer.

The J gene is TRBJ2-3, the V gene TRBV11-3; D is unclear. The CDR3 has 10 residues. From germline, CDR1 is SGHNT and CDR2 YENEEA. Trimming cost V 8 bases and J 5 bases, with 5 bases left between them. CDR3: CASGEDTQYF. The CDR3, as DNA: TGTGCCAGCGGAGAAGATACGCAGTATTTT.

The V gene is TRBV29-1, the J gene TRBJ1-1; D is ambiguous. This CDR3 is 12 amino acids long. The germline V gene has CDR1 SQVTM and CDR2 ANQGSEA. V was pared by 6 bases and J by 2 bases, with 10 bases between. The CDR3, as DNA: TGCAGCGTCGAGGGATTTAACACTGAAGCTTTCTTT. It is translated as CSVEGFNTEAFF.

This clone came up once. The genes are TRBV9 and TRBJ1-3; D not certain. CDR3 size: 15 residues. CDR1 is SGDLS and CDR2 is YYNGEE in the germline V gene. V was cut by 2 bases and J by 0 bases, with 9 bases left in between. The CDR3 spells CASSVSSNSGNTIYF. The DNA of the CDR3 is TGTGCCAGCAGCGTGAGCTCTAACTCTGGAAACACCATATATTTT.

For the CDR3, the DNA is TGTGCCAGCAGGAGAAACACTGAAGCTTTCTTT. Protein product: CASRRNTEAFF. The chain employs TRBV6-5 and TRBJ1-1; D is undetermined. Germline values: CDR1 MNHEY, CDR2 SVGAGI. The CDR3 has 11 residues. Trimming cost V 6 bases and J 2 bases, with 4 bases left between them.

The gene calls are TRBV9 and TRBJ2-2; TRBD1 matches at 10 bases. The germline V gene encodes CDR1 SGDLS and CDR2 YYNGEE. The length of the CDR3 is 15 residues. With V trimmed by 5 bases and J by 3 bases, 4 bases remained unmatched. This CDR3 is CASRPGTGDTGELFF. In nucleotides, the CDR3 is TGTGCCAGCAGACCCGGGACAGGGGACACCGGGGAGCTGTTTTTT.

The chain combines TRBV1 with TRBJ1-5; the listed D gene, TRBD1, was not tested against the DNA. TRBV1 is a listed pseudogene. The CDR3 contains 17 residues. CDR3 DNA: TGCACCAGCAGCCATTCTACAGGGGCGCAAGGCAATCAGCCCCAGCATTTT. Translating gives CTSSHSTGAQGNQPQHF.

This chain connects TRBV5-4 to TRBJ1-3; D possibly corresponds to TRBD1 (5 bases). Germline CDR1 and CDR2: SGHNT and YYREEE (reference sequence). The CDR3 contains 12 residues. Trimming cost V 6 bases and J 9 bases, with 13 bases left between them. CDR3 region: CASTPLGATIYF. In DNA form, the CDR3 reads TGTGCCAGCACCCCATTAGGGGCCACCATATATTTT.

V is TRBV30 and J is TRBJ1-2; maybe TRBD1 (6 bases). The CDR3 is 11 residues long. The V end lost 5 bases, the J end lost 7 bases, and 11 bases lay between the germline ends. Germline V CDR1 and CDR2: GTSNPN, SVGIG (reference sequence). The CDR3 region is CAWGGAAGYTF. CDR3 bases: TGTGCCTGGGGGGGGGCCGCTGGCTACACCTTC.

The chain uses TRBV5-1 and TRBJ2-5, with TRBD1 as a possible D gene (6 bases). With 1 base removed from V and 0 bases from J, the gap between germline ends came to 16 bases. The V gene's germline CDR1 is SGHRS and CDR2 YFSETQ. The CDR3 is 17 residues long. CDR3 bases: TGCGCCAGCAGCTTGAATGGGAGAGGACAGCACCAAGAGACCCAGTACTTC. Translation gives CASSLNGRGQHQETQYF.

The V and J genes are TRBV6-6 and TRBJ2-3; no reliable D call. Trimming cost V 0 bases and J 10 bases, with 11 bases left between them. CDR3 length equals 13 residues. Germline lookup yields CDR1 MNHNY and CDR2 SVGAGI (reference sequence). The CDR3 region is CASSYSRSDPQYF. The CDR3 DNA is TGTGCCAGCAGTTACTCTCGGTCCGATCCGCAGTATTTT.

V gene TRBV7-8 combines with J gene TRBJ2-5, with D perhaps TRBD1 (5 bases). With 5 bases removed from V and 2 bases from J, the gap between germline ends came to 12 bases. Germline V gene lookup returns CDR1 SGHVS and CDR2 FQNEAQ. This CDR3 region has 14 residues. For the CDR3, the DNA is TGTGCCAGCAGCCCAACCAGGGAACAAGAGACCCAGTACTTC. This encodes CASSPTREQETQYF.

The chain is built from TRBV11-2 and TRBJ2-1; D is unclear. CDR1 is SGHAT and CDR2 is FQNNGV in the germline V gene. V lost 0 bases and J 2 bases, leaving 11 bases between the germline ends. The CDR3 contains 16 residues. The CDR3 protein is CASSLDNSEPYNEQFF. As DNA, the CDR3 is TGTGCCAGCAGCTTAGATAACAGTGAACCCTACAATGAGCAGTTCTTC.

This chain links TRBV5-8 with TRBJ2-5; no definite D call. Germline loops: CDR1 SGHTS, CDR2 YDEGEE. V lost 0 bases and J 4 bases, leaving 10 bases between the germline ends. The CDR3 loop spans 14 amino acids. CDR3 residues: CASSLGRSGETQYF. Written as DNA, the CDR3 is TGTGCCAGCAGCTTGGGGCGGTCCGGAGAGACCCAGTACTTC. Complete variable domain (other parts from reference TRBV5-8 and TRBJ2-5): EAGVTQSPTHLIKTRGQQATLRCSPISGHTSVYWYQQALGLGLQFLLWYDEGEERNRGNFPPRFSGRQFPNYSSELNVNALELEDSALYLCASSLGRSGETQYFGPGTRLLVL.

The chain links TRBV29-1 to TRBJ2-1; D may be TRBD2 (6 bases). Germline assignment: CDR1 SQVTM and CDR2 ANQGSEA. The CDR3 runs 12 residues. V shed 3 bases and J shed 6 bases, with 9 bases lying between them. CDR3: CSVDAEGNEQFF. CDR3 nucleotide sequence: TGCAGCGTTGACGCGGAGGGCAATGAGCAGTTCTTC.

This clone was seen just once. The V and J genes are TRBV5-5 and TRBJ2-7, with TRBD1 matching 10 bases. CDR1 SGHKS and CDR2 YYEKEE come from the germline V gene (reference sequence). This CDR3 is 18 amino acids long. V lost 4 bases to trimming and J lost 8 bases; unmatched junction nucleotides: 21. The CDR3 region has the DNA TGTGCCAGCAGCATGCTGAATCCGGGACAGGGGTGGATCGGGAAGCAGTACTTC. Translated, it gives CASSMLNPGQGWIGKQYF.

This chain joins TRBV5-4 and TRBJ1-5; D is possibly TRBD1 (5 bases). Germline V CDR1 and CDR2: SGHNT, YYREEE (reference sequence). This CDR3 is built from 14 residues. The V and J ends lost 3 bases and 1 base respectively, with 8 bases between them. CDR3 DNA: TGTGCCAGCAGCTCCCAGGGAAGCAATCAGCCCCAGCATTTT. Its protein is CASSSQGSNQPQHF.

V usage is TRBV27 and J usage is TRBJ1-5, with TRBD1 matching 11 bases. The V and J ends lost 6 bases and 2 bases, in that order; junction bases with no gene match: 3. The germline CDR1 and CDR2 sequences are MNHEY and SMNVEV (reference sequence). CDR3 length: 15 residues. The CDR3 sequence: CASRGQGGGNQPQHF. The DNA for the CDR3 is TGTGCCAGCAGGGGACAGGGGGGGGGCAATCAGCCCCAGCATTTT.

The V call is TRBV10-3, the J call TRBJ2-7; a weak D match, TRBD1 (6 bases). The CDR3 sequence is 13 residues long. CDR1 ENHRY and CDR2 SYGVKD come from the germline V gene. V lost 7 bases and J lost 0, with 10 bases in between. DNA of the CDR3: TGTGCCATCAAGGGACAAACCTCCTACGAGCAGTACTTC. Translated, it gives CAIKGQTSYEQYF.

The J gene is TRBJ1-1, the V gene TRBV28, with D possibly matching TRBD1 (5 bases). The V gene lost 6 bases and the J gene lost 1 base, with 9 bases spanning the gap. The CDR3 runs to 13 residues. CDR1 is MDHEN and CDR2 is SYDVKM in the germline V gene. This chain's CDR3 is CASRKTGNTEAFF. The CDR3 DNA follows: TGTGCCAGCAGGAAAACAGGGAACACTGAAGCTTTCTTT.

The gene calls are TRBV30 and TRBJ1-4; D not resolved. V dropped 2 bases and J dropped 3 bases, with 13 bases sitting between them. The CDR3 consists of 15 residues. From germline, CDR1 is GTSNPN and CDR2 SVGIG (reference sequence). CDR3 nucleotide sequence: TGTGCCTGGAGTCGAGGTCAGCAGCCTAATGAAAAACTGTTTTTT. Translated: CAWSRGQQPNEKLFF.

Regarding this clone: Relative to the germline gene, one junction end is altered; a read error may explain this. The V and J genes are TRBV7-7 and TRBJ2-5; possibly TRBD1 or TRBD2 for D (5 bases each). Per the germline V gene, CDR1 is SSHAT and CDR2 is FNYEAQ (reference sequence). There are 16 residues in the CDR3. The CDR3 DNA reads TGTGCTAGCAGCTTAGTTGGGGGACCACTCCAAGAGACCCAGTACTTC. Protein sequence: CASSLVGGPLQETQYF.

This clone has only one observation. This rearrangement joins TRBV12-2 to TRBJ2-1; the D call in the table, TRBD2, was not verified against the DNA. TRBV12-2 is marked as a pseudogene. CDR3 length: 16 amino acids. CDR3 protein: CASRAGLESIYNEQFF. CDR3 coding DNA: TGTGCAAGTCGCGCCGGACTAGAGAGCATCTACAATGAGCAGTTCTTC.

The CDR3 nucleotides are TGTGCCAGCAGCCCGGGACTGCAAGAGACCCAGTACTTC. Its translation is CASSPGLQETQYF. This chain uses TRBV7-2 with TRBJ2-5, with D perhaps TRBD2 (6 bases). Trimming pared 5 bases from V and 2 bases from J, leaving 9 bases between. Germline values: CDR1 SGHTA, CDR2 FQGNSA. The CDR3 spans 13 residues. The full variable domain, rest sourced from reference TRBV7-2 and TRBJ2-5, is GAGVSQSPSNKVTEKGKDVELRCDPISGHTALYWYRQSLGQGLEFLIYFQGNSAPDKSGLPSDRFSAERTGGSVSTLTIQRTQQEDSAVYLCASSPGLQETQYFGPGTRLLVL.

The V and J genes are TRBV9 and TRBJ1-4, with 7 bases identical to TRBD1. This CDR3 is 15 amino acids long. Germline V gene lookup returns CDR1 SGDLS and CDR2 YYNGEE. J was trimmed by 8 bases and V by 0 bases; bases with no gene match: 7. The CDR3 sequence is CASSVAPQGGEKLFF. The CDR3 DNA reads TGTGCCAGCAGCGTAGCCCCCCAGGGGGGCGAAAAACTGTTTTTT.

The rearrangement joins TRBV5-1 to TRBJ2-7; D possibly corresponds to TRBD1 (6 bases). Per the germline V gene, CDR1 is SGHRS and CDR2 is YFSETQ. Trimming stripped 4 bases from V and 5 bases from J, with 19 bases between. CDR3 length: 15 amino acids. The CDR3 here is CASSPGGGQPNEQYF. The CDR3 DNA is TGCGCCAGCAGCCCCGGCGGCGGACAGCCGAACGAGCAGTACTTC.

Concerning this clone: One junction end disagrees with the germline gene, perhaps due to a read error. The rearrangement uses TRBV7-7 and TRBJ1-4; a possible D gene is TRBD1 (6 bases). The CDR3 extends over 14 amino acids. Per germline, CDR1 SSHAT and CDR2 FNYEAQ (reference sequence). The CDR3 coding sequence is TGTGCTAGCAGCCCGACGGACAGCTCTGAAAAACTGTTTTTT. Its protein product is CASSPTDSSEKLFF.

V and J are TRBV6-5 and TRBJ1-2; D is uncertain. Germline-derived CDR1 and CDR2 are MNHEY and SVGAGI. Trimming stripped 2 bases from V and 2 bases from J, with 6 bases between. The CDR3 is 13 residues long. The CDR3 DNA follows: TGTGCCAGCAGTTACGACCTGAACTATGGCTACACCTTC. Translation: CASSYDLNYGYTF.